These T cell receptor beta chains were read from a single sample in a study of T cells after yellow fever vaccination. TCRdb re-analysed the 5' RACE reads in MiXCR, keeping a single row per CDR3 protein. Of 600,000 to 750,000 distinct CDR3 sequences in the sample, approximately 13% were seen once. Sample: PBMCs, taken on the day of the yellow fever booster vaccination. The receptors stem from a man younger than 40 who received the YFV17D yellow fever vaccine. The conserved cysteine and the conserved F or W are not part of the CDR3 here.

cdr3_length	j_call	v_call	cdr3_aa
14	TRBJ1-2	TRBV20-1	SARDLFRDRVYGYT
12	TRBJ1-3	TRBV20-1	SATGPQAGNTIY
13	TRBJ2-1	TRBV19	ASSLGQGAGAVEF
14	TRBJ2-5	TRBV5-8	ASSPGPSGSKETQY
13	TRBJ2-7	TRBV24-1	ATSDPRTGVDEQY
14	TRBJ2-1	TRBV6-2/TRBV6-3	ASSSLAGPPLNEQF
13	TRBJ2-3	TRBV5-5	ASSPPLAGTDTQY
12	TRBJ2-5	TRBV12-3/TRBV12-4	ASSLRRAGETQY
16	TRBJ2-5	TRBV7-6	ASSLEWRASGSPGTQY
14	TRBJ2-3	TRBV7-2	ASSSRLAGEVDTQY
13	TRBJ2-6	TRBV28	ASSFIRSGANVLT
13	TRBJ2-1	TRBV30	AWSEGTSDYNEQF
11	TRBJ2-1	TRBV7-3	ASSRSLYDEQF
11	TRBJ1-2	TRBV5-4	ASSLEVVYGYT
11	TRBJ2-1	TRBV10-3	AISLREGDGQF
14	TRBJ2-7	TRBV5-1	ASSLGGQGAQGEQY
13	TRBJ2-7	TRBV27	ASSAGVGARYEQY
12	TRBJ2-7	TRBV29-1	SVWTGRPSYEQY
11	TRBJ2-1	TRBV30	ASQSGLLPVQF
12	TRBJ2-5	TRBV5-1	ASSLRRAQETQY
12	TRBJ2-2	TRBV20-1	SARLLAGTGELF
13	TRBJ2-1	TRBV5-1	ASSLGLAGAGWLF
14	TRBJ2-1	TRBV20-1	SAKPRGGLSDYGWF
9	TRBJ2-2	TRBV29-1	SVEKTGELF
11	TRBJ2-5	TRBV29-1	SVGEGGRETQY
11	TRBJ1-4	TRBV5-6	ASRSGQGKKLF
17	TRBJ2-1	TRBV20-1	SARGPLAGGGISYNEQF
12	TRBJ1-5	TRBV20-1	SARESQGNQPQH
13	TRBJ2-5	TRBV5-1	ASSLEGTKGETQY
11	TRBJ2-7	TRBV6-2/TRBV6-3	ASSRTTAGEQY
11	TRBJ2-1	TRBV5-1	ASSLDLFNEQF
15	TRBJ2-5	TRBV7-2	ASSLRGPIRGAETQY
12	TRBJ2-1	TRBV4-3	ASSQGLDPNEQF
12	TRBJ1-4	TRBV18	ASSPGGSVEKLF
14	TRBJ1-3	TRBV14	ASSQDWGVSGNTIY
13	TRBJ2-2	TRBV20-1	SASLGLAHTGELF
13	TRBJ2-6	TRBV11-2	ASSLQGARANVLT
13	TRBJ2-5	TRBV18	ASSPPSRGGETQY
18	TRBJ2-5	TRBV11-2	ASSSMTSGRGNVIRETQY
10	TRBJ1-1	TRBV29-1	SVVRGGTEAF
15	TRBJ2-2	TRBV20-1	RAYPGRLAANTGELF
16	TRBJ2-7	TRBV10-3	ASSPGTSGRGVPYEQY
11	TRBJ1-1	TRBV2	ASTQGENTEAF
12	TRBJ2-1	TRBV6-2/TRBV6-3	ASSNGPTRREQF
14	TRBJ2-3	TRBV3-1	ASSQDSRRRTDTQY
12	TRBJ1-2	TRBV5-1	ASSFGQDQRGYT
13	TRBJ2-3	TRBV7-2	ASSLGLADTDTQY
12	TRBJ2-7	TRBV7-6	ASSYRQGEYEQY
10	TRBJ2-7	TRBV6-5	ASSSGGSEQY
12	TRBJ2-6	TRBV18	ASTPGAGANVLT
11	TRBJ2-5	TRBV5-1	ASGLPGEETQY
10	TRBJ2-7	TRBV18	ASSPNNDEQY
11	TRBJ2-7	TRBV18	ASSPRADTEQY
11	TRBJ2-3	TRBV29-1	SVPEPGPDTQY
10	TRBJ2-1	TRBV15	ATGGQGREQF
13	TRBJ2-1	TRBV15	ATSGGSVSYNEQF
11	TRBJ1-1	TRBV18	ASSPPPGSEAF
16	TRBJ1-4	TRBV7-8	ASSLVYRGRRGIEKLF